This TCR beta chain emerged from a study of shared clonotypes between healthy human individuals. CDR1 is SGHDT and CDR2 is YYEEEE in the germline V gene. This CDR3 spans 15 amino acids. V lost 0 bases and J lost 5, with 12 bases in between. Everyone who donated was a Caucasian adult who lived in Nashville, Tennessee. For genomic DNA, unsorted samples relied on roughly 100 million PBMCs. Study results and caveats: The represented genetic and exposure-history diversity was limited by the small number of donors.

A remark on this clone: Its antigen is undetermined.

TCRdb's table, derived via immunoSEQ multiplex PCR, lists solely in-frame clones and lacks some. The sample lists 450,000 to 650,000 clones; around 78% were seen once. The specimen was PBMCs. This chain links TRBV5-6 with TRBJ2-4; a weak D match, TRBD2 (6 bases). The receptor's source is a woman between 40 and 55 years old in good health. Some clones in this sample may be carry-over from other donors' samples. Written as DNA, the CDR3 is TGTGCCAGCAGCTTGGCCCCGGGGGACCAAAACATTCAGTACTTC. Translation gives CASSLAPGDQNIQYF.